This TCR beta chain was captured by sequencing in a study of molecular identifiers for immune sequencing clone quantification. In germline, CDR1 is MGHRA, CDR2 YSYEKL. Trimming stripped 0 bases from V and 6 bases from J, with 14 bases between. The CDR3 spans 15 residues. A CD8+CD4-CCR7+CD45RA+ phenotype served as the sorting definition for naive CD8 T cells. TCRdb redid the calling of the PCR reads with MiXCR, one entry per CDR3 protein. The sample contains 50,000 to 65,000 distinct CDR3 sequences, around 27% of which appear only once. Notes on this clonotype: This may stem from a read error, because a much larger clone lies one nucleotide away.

The TCR sequence derives from a human donor in good health. Some libraries in this study had Jurkat cell RNA spiked in. The chain combines TRBV4-1 with TRBJ1-2, with unresolved D. The sequencing sample was made of naive CD8+ T cells from blood, with Jurkat cell RNA spiked in. Sample subset: FACS-sorted CD8+CD4-CCR7+CD45RA+ naive T cells. Written as DNA, the CDR3 is TGCGCCAGCAGCCAAGAGATAAGAAGCAACCATGGCTACACCTTC. This codes for CASSQEIRSNHGYTF.